These 26 T cell receptor beta chains share one sample of origin, sequenced in a study of blood T cell repertoires in COVID-19. Produced via immunoSEQ multiplex PCR; TCRdb's table is partial and in-frame only. The sample carries tens of thousands of clones, about 74% recorded once. The source material was peripheral blood. The receptors were gathered from a human donor with acute or convalescent COVID-19. The donor label of this sample is uncertain.

The chain joins TRBV20-1 to TRBJ2-3; D is possibly TRBD2 (5 bases). V was trimmed by 6 bases and J by 7 bases, leaving 11 bases between them. Germline CDR1 DFQATT, CDR2 SNEGSKA (reference sequence). This CDR3 has 11 amino acids. CDR3 DNA: TGCAGTGCGCCGGGATTCAATACGCAGTATTTT. This sequence encodes CSAPGFNTQYF.

The chain carries TRBV30 and TRBJ1-1; D uncertain. CDR3 length equals 13 residues. The V gene's germline CDR1 is GTSNPN and CDR2 SVGIG (reference sequence). V was shortened by 5 bases and J by 5 bases, with 15 bases between the two germline ends. In DNA, the CDR3 is TGTGCCTGGTCTAAAACCCGGAGAACTGAAGCTTTCTTT. Translating it yields CAWSKTRRTEAFF.

V and J are TRBV19 and TRBJ2-3, with 8 bases matching TRBD1. V lost 4 bases to trimming and J lost 2 bases; unmatched junction nucleotides: 5. The CDR3 extends over 15 amino acids. Germline CDR1 LNHDA, CDR2 SQIVND (reference sequence). Here the CDR3 DNA reads TGTGCCAGTAGTACCCGGACAGGGTACACAGATACGCAGTATTTT. Its translation: CASSTRTGYTDTQYF. The variable domain in full, completed from reference TRBV19 and TRBJ2-3, reads DGGITQSPKYLFRKEGQNVTLSCEQNLNHDAMYWYRQDPGQGLRLIYYSQIVNDFQKGDIAEGYSVSREKKESFPLTVTSAQKNPTAFYLCASSTRTGYTDTQYFGPGTRLTVL.

This clone was seen a few times. The V gene is TRBV24-1, the J gene TRBJ2-5; a weak D match, TRBD1 (6 bases). V lost 3 bases and J lost 2, with 12 bases in between. This CDR3 has 15 amino acids. The germline V gene encodes CDR1 KGHDR and CDR2 SFDVKD. CDR3 nucleotide sequence: TGTGCCACCAGTGATGCCGGACAGTTTCAAGAGACCCAGTACTTC. Residues: CATSDAGQFQETQYF.

The rearrangement joins TRBV7-2 to TRBJ2-3, with D possibly TRBD2 on 5 matching bases. The germline V gene has CDR1 SGHTA and CDR2 FQGNSA. The CDR3 sequence is 15 residues long. The V end lost 7 bases, the J end lost 2 bases, and 16 bases lay between the germline ends. The CDR3 spells CASIPRGSHTDTQYF. The CDR3 bases are TGTGCCAGCATACCTCGGGGTAGCCACACAGATACGCAGTATTTT.

The chain combines TRBV7-9 with TRBJ1-4, with 7 bases lining up with TRBD1. The CDR3 covers 15 residues. The germline CDR1 and CDR2 sequences are SEHNR and FQNEAQ (reference sequence). The V segment lost 5 bases and the J segment 4 bases; nucleotides outside the gene matches: 7. The CDR3 coding sequence is TGTGCCAGCAGCCGGACAGGAGGGTATAATGAAAAACTGTTTTTT. This encodes CASSRTGGYNEKLFF.

The chain links TRBV5-6 to TRBJ1-6, with 7 bases matching TRBD1. The J segment lost 7 bases and the V segment lost 0 bases, leaving 7 bases of the junction unmatched. The CDR3 sequence is 16 residues long. The germline gives CDR1 SGHDT, CDR2 YYEEEE. CDR3 DNA sequence: TGTGCCAGCAGCTTGGAGACGGGACAGAGAAATTCACCCCTCCACTTT. It specifies CASSLETGQRNSPLHF.

This chain uses TRBV29-1 with TRBJ2-1, with D perhaps TRBD1 (5 bases). This CDR3 is 13 amino acids long. In germline, CDR1 is SQVTM, CDR2 ANQGSEA. With 7 bases removed from V and 3 bases from J, the gap between germline ends came to 13 bases. The CDR3 DNA reads TGCAGCGGCGCAACAGGCGACTACAATGAGCAGTTCTTC. Protein: CSGATGDYNEQFF.

This chain connects TRBV19 to TRBJ1-1; weak D call: TRBD1 (6 bases). The CDR3 consists of 15 residues. Germline V CDR1 and CDR2: LNHDA, SQIVND (reference sequence). The V end lost 2 bases, the J end lost 2 bases, and 12 bases lay between the germline ends. The CDR3 region is CASSITTQGNTEAFF. DNA for the CDR3: TGTGCCAGTAGTATAACCACACAGGGAAACACTGAAGCTTTCTTT.

The genes are TRBV18 and TRBJ2-5; 7 positions agree with TRBD1. Germline CDR1 KGHSH, CDR2 LQKENI. The CDR3 runs to 14 residues. The V segment lost 4 bases and the J segment 0 bases; nucleotides outside the gene matches: 2. CDR3 nucleotides: TGTGCCAGCTCACTGGGACAGAACCAAGAGACCCAGTACTTC. Protein sequence: CASSLGQNQETQYF.

This clone has more than one count but fewer than ten. This specimen includes other DNA sequences encoding the same CDR3. The chain carries TRBV4-3 and TRBJ2-7; TRBD1 agrees at 8 bases. Germline CDR1 is LGHNA and CDR2 is YSLEER. V lost 3 bases to trimming and J lost 3 bases; unmatched junction nucleotides: 4. This CDR3 region has 14 residues. CDR3 residues: CASSQNTGGYEQYF. CDR3 DNA sequence: TGCGCCAGCAGCCAGAATACAGGGGGCTACGAGCAGTACTTC.

This chain uses TRBV2 with TRBJ1-1; tentative D call: TRBD1 (6 bases). Trimming took 6 bases from V and 5 from J, leaving 16 bases between them. Germline assignment: CDR1 SNHLY and CDR2 FYNNEI. CDR3 size: 14 residues. CDR3 coding DNA: TGTGCCAGCAGGGAATTTATACAGGGAACTGAAGCTTTCTTT. It is translated as CASREFIQGTEAFF. The full variable domain, with the rest looked up from reference TRBV2 and TRBJ1-1, is EPEVTQTPSHQVTQMGQEVILRCVPISNHLYFYWYRQILGQKVEFLVSFYNNEISEKSEIFDDQFSVERPDGSNFTLKIRSTKLEDSAMYFCASREFIQGTEAFFGQGTRLTVV.

This clone was observed a handful of times. This chain links TRBV6-5 with TRBJ1-1, with 10 nucleotides matching TRBD1. The CDR3 extends over 13 amino acids. Germline V lookup: CDR1 MNHEY, CDR2 SVGAGI. With V trimmed by 8 bases and J by 4 bases, 4 bases remained unmatched. The CDR3 bases are TGTGCCAGCGGGGACAGGGGTGGCACTGAAGCTTTCTTT. Amino acids: CASGDRGGTEAFF.

The gene calls are TRBV11-2 and TRBJ2-7; TRBD2 is a possible D gene (6 bases). Germline loops: CDR1 SGHAT, CDR2 FQNNGV. The CDR3 has 15 amino acids. V lost 3 bases and J 3 bases, leaving 15 bases between the germline ends. The CDR3 DNA follows: TGTGCCAGCAGCTTTGGCGGGATTAATCACTACGAGCAGTACTTC. Translated, it gives CASSFGGINHYEQYF.

The V and J genes are TRBV28 and TRBJ1-6; maybe TRBD1 (5 bases). Germline V gene data show CDR1 as MDHEN and CDR2 as SYDVKM. The CDR3 sequence is 17 residues long. With 5 bases removed from V and 0 bases from J, the gap between germline ends came to 14 bases. The CDR3 DNA is TGTGCCAGCAGTCCACTTCGACAGATCTCCTATAATTCACCCCTCCACTTT. It encodes CASSPLRQISYNSPLHF.

This CDR3 reads CASSYSKMTRSDTQYF. DNA of the CDR3: TGTGCCAGCAGTTACTCGAAGATGACTAGATCAGATACGCAGTATTTT. V and J are TRBV6-2 or TRBV6-3 and TRBJ2-3; maybe TRBD2 (6 bases). The germline V gene has CDR1 MNHEY and CDR2 SVGEGT. This CDR3 is built from 16 residues. With 0 bases removed from V and 4 bases from J, the gap between germline ends came to 14 bases.

The chain carries TRBV28 and TRBJ2-2; 8 bases fit TRBD1. Germline CDR1 reads MDHEN; CDR2 reads SYDVKM. J lost 6 bases, V lost 5 bases, and 2 bases had no gene match. This CDR3 region has 13 residues. CDR3 DNA: TGTGCCAGCAGTGCGACAGGGGCCGGGGAGCTGTTTTTT. It encodes CASSATGAGELFF.

This chain connects TRBV5-6 to TRBJ1-4; D is uncertain. CDR1 and CDR2 (germline): SGHDT, YYEEEE. V lost 4 bases to trimming and J lost 0 bases, with 10 bases between them. There are 15 residues in the CDR3. The CDR3 loop is CASSLVGATNEKLFF. The DNA for the CDR3 is TGTGCCAGCAGCCTCGTCGGAGCAACTAATGAAAAACTGTTTTTT.

The chain has TRBV7-2 and TRBJ2-7; D not resolved. V was trimmed by 7 bases and J by 6 bases, leaving 19 bases between them. Germline CDR1 and CDR2: SGHTA and FQGNSA. The CDR3 runs 14 residues. DNA of the CDR3: TGTGCCAGCACCGAAGGTCCGGGTTTTATCGAGCAGTACTTC. Translated, it gives CASTEGPGFIEQYF.

V gene TRBV7-6 combines with J gene TRBJ1-3; D is unclear. Germline CDR1 and CDR2: SGHVS and FNYEAQ. The CDR3 has 15 residues. The V and J ends lost 5 bases and 2 bases respectively, with 13 bases between them. The CDR3 DNA follows: TGTGCCAGCAGCCTGGACCGGGGAACTGGAAACACCATATATTTT. As protein: CASSLDRGTGNTIYF.

The chain joins TRBV3-1 (or the pseudogene TRBV3-2) to TRBJ2-2; 12 positions match TRBD2. J gave up 7 bases and V 5 bases, and 5 bases lay outside the gene matches. This CDR3 is 15 amino acids long. CDR1 and CDR2 (germline): LGHDT, YNNKEL (reference sequence). The CDR3 loop is CASSKTSGSFGELFF. The CDR3 coding sequence is TGTGCCAGCAGCAAGACTAGCGGGAGTTTCGGGGAGCTGTTTTTT.

The V gene is TRBV3-1 (or the pseudogene TRBV3-2), the J gene TRBJ1-2; the match to TRBD1 covers 7 bases. This CDR3 contains 13 residues. V shed 4 bases and J 4 bases; nucleotides not matched to a gene: 3. Germline V gene lookup returns CDR1 LGHDT and CDR2 YNNKEL (reference sequence). Written as DNA, the CDR3 is TGTGCCAGCAGCCCCGGACAGGCCTATGGCTACACCTTC. This gives the protein CASSPGQAYGYTF.

Only a few counts were recorded for this clone. The chain joins TRBV7-2 to TRBJ1-1, with D perhaps TRBD1 (6 bases). The CDR3 is 15 amino acids. V lost 4 bases and J lost 0, with 12 bases in between. CDR1 SGHTA and CDR2 FQGNSA come from the germline V gene. The CDR3 protein is CASSSWTEMNTEAFF. The CDR3 coding sequence is TGTGCCAGCAGCTCCTGGACAGAGATGAACACTGAAGCTTTCTTT.

The chain employs TRBV15 and TRBJ2-3, with D perhaps matching TRBD2 (6 bases). Germline loops: CDR1 LNHNV, CDR2 YYDKDF (reference sequence). The length of the CDR3 is 16 residues. V was clipped by 1 base and J by 4 bases, with 15 bases between them. CDR3 region: CATSRGRDSGPDTQYF. The CDR3 DNA is TGTGCCACCAGCAGAGGCCGGGACTCAGGCCCAGATACGCAGTATTTT.

The chain couples TRBV27 to TRBJ2-3; D may be TRBD2 (7 bases). Per germline, CDR1 MNHEY and CDR2 SMNVEV (reference sequence). The germline V and J ends were trimmed by 3 bases and 0 bases, with 10 bases remaining between them. CDR3 length equals 15 residues. DNA of the CDR3: TGTGCCAGCAGTTTTGAGGGGGGGAGCACAGATACGCAGTATTTT. Translated: CASSFEGGSTDTQYF.

This chain links TRBV5-1 with TRBJ1-6, with 8 bases lining up with TRBD1. This CDR3 region has 15 residues. The germline gives CDR1 SGHRS, CDR2 YFSETQ. With 5 bases clipped from V and 10 bases from J, the junction kept 11 bases outside the gene matches. The CDR3 loop reads CASRYDQGAGSPLHF. The CDR3 region has the DNA TGCGCCAGCAGGTACGACCAGGGGGCAGGGTCACCCCTCCACTTT.